The rows below give T cell receptor beta chains drawn from one sample of a study of CD8+CD57+ T cells in acquired aplastic anemia. TCRdb analysed the reads with MiXCR anew, one entry per CDR3 protein. Of about 180,000 distinct CDR3 sequences listed, around 50% are singletons. The sequencing sample was made of sorted CD4+, CD8+, or CD8+CD57+ T cells (not recorded which) from PBMCs. These receptors were obtained from a human donor with aplastic anemia. Each CDR3 is given with its conserved first and last residue. D genes are given only for firm matches. Expanded clones get a size class; other rows say once, few or many, or leave the size out.

j_call	v_call	clone_size	d_call	cdr3_nt	cdr3_aa
TRBJ1-1	TRBV5-1	many	NA	TGCGCCAGCAGCCCCTCGGACAGACGAACGGGCACTGAAGCTTTCTTT	CASSPSDRRTGTEAFF
TRBJ2-3	TRBV2	NA	TRBD2	TGTGCCAGCCCGTCCGGACGGGGGGCAGATACGCAGTATTTT	CASPSGRGADTQYF
TRBJ2-1	TRBV13	NA	TRBD1	TGTGCCAGCAGCTTAGTTTCTCCAGGGGGATCCTACAATGAGCAGTTCTTC	CASSLVSPGGSYNEQFF
TRBJ2-5	TRBV29-1	NA	TRBD1	TGCAGCGTCGACCCGGGACAGGGTGGAGAGACCCAGTACTTC	CSVDPGQGGETQYF
TRBJ2-7	TRBV5-6	NA	NA	TGTGCCAGCAGCGCGGCACTCACGGGTGAGCAGTACTTC	CASSAALTGEQYF
TRBJ2-5	TRBV7-8	NA	TRBD2	TGTGCCAGCAGCTTGGGGACTAGCGGGGGGGGGAGCCAAGAGACCCAGTACTTC	CASSLGTSGGGSQETQYF
TRBJ1-1	TRBV15	few	NA	TGTGCCACCAGCAGACCTACTCTGGGGAACACTGAAGCTTTCTTT	CATSRPTLGNTEAFF
TRBJ2-2	TRBV7-8	once	NA	TGTGCCAGCAGCTTCGCCCTGACTGGGGAGCTGTTTTTT	CASSFALTGELFF
TRBJ1-2	TRBV28	few	TRBD1	TGTGCCAGCAGTTCGCCCGGACAGGGGGCATCGGGCTATGGCTACACCTTC	CASSSPGQGASGYGYTF
TRBJ2-7	TRBV24-1	NA	NA	TGTGCCACCAGTGATTTGGATGAGCAGTACTTC	CATSDLDEQYF
TRBJ2-1	TRBV30	NA	NA	TGTGCCGGGGGGCGTAACAATGAGCAGTTCTTC	CAGGRNNEQFF
TRBJ1-2	TRBV20-1	NA	NA	TGCAGTGCTAGGCGGTCAAAATCCACAGCCTATGGCTACACCTTC	CSARRSKSTAYGYTF
TRBJ2-3	TRBV6-2/TRBV6-3	many	NA	TGTGCCAGCAGACGACAGTCCACAGATACGCAGTATTTT	CASRRQSTDTQYF
TRBJ1-3	TRBV12-3/TRBV12-4	NA	TRBD1	TGTGCCAGCAGCCGGCCGACAGGGTTGGGAAACACCATATATTTT	CASSRPTGLGNTIYF
TRBJ2-3	TRBV18	NA	TRBD2	TGTGCCAGCTCACCACCTCTGTCTAGCGGGTACACAGATACGCAGTATTTT	CASSPPLSSGYTDTQYF
TRBJ2-5	TRBV7-9	NA	TRBD2	TGTGCCAGCAGCTTGGGACTAGCGGCAAAAGGGACCCAGTACTTC	CASSLGLAAKGTQYF
TRBJ2-3	TRBV12-3/TRBV12-4	once	TRBD2	TGTGCCAGCAGTTTAGGGACTAGCGGGAGGAGAGATACGCAGTATTTT	CASSLGTSGRRDTQYF
TRBJ2-1	TRBV12-3/TRBV12-4	many	NA	TGTGCCAGCAGCACGGGACTCCGCGAGTTCTTC	CASSTGLREFF
TRBJ2-7	TRBV6-1	many	TRBD1	TGTGCCAGCAGTGAAAGGGGGCCCACCTACGAGCAGTACTTC	CASSERGPTYEQYF
TRBJ2-2	TRBV19	NA	NA	TGTGCCAGTAGTATATTAAGCGGGCTCACCGGGGAGCTGTTTTTT	CASSILSGLTGELFF
TRBJ2-1	TRBV12-3/TRBV12-4	NA	NA	TGTGCCAGCACCCCCCCGGGCCATGAGCAGTTCTTC	CASTPPGHEQFF
TRBJ2-7	TRBV12-5	NA	NA	TGTGCTAGTGGTCAATTCTCCTACGAGCAGTACTTC	CASGQFSYEQYF
TRBJ1-6	TRBV2	NA	TRBD1	TGTGCCAGCAGTGTAAGACAGGGGGAGTCCCGGACCCTCCACTTT	CASSVRQGESRTLHF
TRBJ2-5	TRBV24-1	NA	TRBD2	TGTGCCACCAGTGATTCCGGGGCGGGGGTAGAAGAGACCCAGTACTTC	CATSDSGAGVEETQYF
TRBJ1-2	TRBV5-4	many	TRBD1	TGTGCCAGCAGCCCGGACAGGGGTTATGGCTACACCTTC	CASSPDRGYGYTF
TRBJ2-7	TRBV5-6	many	TRBD1	TGTGCCAGCAGCCCGCCCGGACAGGTGTACTCCTACGAGCAGTACTTC	CASSPPGQVYSYEQYF
TRBJ1-4	TRBV5-1	many	NA	TGCGCCAGCAGCTTGGAAGGGACAACCAGGGGAAAACTGTTTTTT	CASSLEGTTRGKLFF
TRBJ2-1	TRBV20-1	NA	NA	TGCAGCCCCCGGAGGGGCTCCTACAATGAGCAGTTCTTC	CSPRRGSYNEQFF
TRBJ2-1	TRBV12-3/TRBV12-4	many	TRBD1	TGTGCCAGCAGTTTGCGGCAGGGGGCAATTAATGAGCAGTTCTTC	CASSLRQGAINEQFF
TRBJ2-1	TRBV19	NA	NA	TGTGCCAGTAGTATGCCTAATGGGGGTAACAATGAGCAGTTCTTC	CASSMPNGGNNEQFF
TRBJ2-7	TRBV2	few	TRBD1	TGTGCCAGCAGGGACAGGGGGTCCCCCTACGAGCAGTACTTC	CASRDRGSPYEQYF
TRBJ2-7	TRBV7-3	once	TRBD1	TGTGCCAGCAGCCTAACGGGACAGGGGGAGAGCGAGCAGTACTTC	CASSLTGQGESEQYF
TRBJ2-5	TRBV5-1	many	NA	TGCGCCAGCAGCTTGGAAGAGGGGACCCAGTACTTC	CASSLEEGTQYF
TRBJ2-4	TRBV20-1	many	TRBD2	TGCAGTGCTCCGAAGGGTAGCGGGGGTTTACTAGCCAAAAACATTCAGTACTTC	CSAPKGSGGLLAKNIQYF
TRBJ2-7	TRBV28	many	NA	TGTGCCAGCAGTTTATTTGGGGGTGTAGGCGAGCAGTACTTC	CASSLFGGVGEQYF
TRBJ1-1	TRBV2	many	NA	TGTGCCAGCAGGGTGCGAGGGGGGAACACTGAAGCTTTCTTT	CASRVRGGNTEAFF
TRBJ1-1	TRBV19	NA	TRBD1	TGTGCCAAGCCCCGGGACAGAAATTCAGCTGAAGCTTTCTTT	CAKPRDRNSAEAFF
TRBJ2-1	TRBV7-2	many	NA	TGTGCCAGCAGCTTGGGTTTCACTTCCGAGTTCTTC	CASSLGFTSEFF
TRBJ1-5	TRBV7-8	many	TRBD1	TGTGCCAGCAGCTCAAAGGGGACAGGGGGTAGCAATCAGCCCCAGCATTTT	CASSSKGTGGSNQPQHF
TRBJ2-2	TRBV20-1	many	NA	TGCAGTGCTCAGCGGATCGCGAACACCGGGGAGCTGTTTTTT	CSAQRIANTGELFF
TRBJ2-7	TRBV5-5	many	TRBD1	TGTGCCAGCAGCCCGACGGACAGGGTCTCCTACGAGCAGTACTTC	CASSPTDRVSYEQYF